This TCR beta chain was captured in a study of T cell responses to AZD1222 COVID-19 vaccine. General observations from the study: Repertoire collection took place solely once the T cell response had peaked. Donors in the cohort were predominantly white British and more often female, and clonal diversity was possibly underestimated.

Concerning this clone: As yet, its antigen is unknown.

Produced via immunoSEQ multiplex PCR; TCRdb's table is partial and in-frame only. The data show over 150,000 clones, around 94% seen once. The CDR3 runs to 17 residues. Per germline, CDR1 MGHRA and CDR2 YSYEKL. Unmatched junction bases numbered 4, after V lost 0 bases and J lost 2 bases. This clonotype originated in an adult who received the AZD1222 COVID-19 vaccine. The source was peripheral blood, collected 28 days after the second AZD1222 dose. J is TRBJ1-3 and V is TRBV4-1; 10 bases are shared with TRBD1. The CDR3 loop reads CASSQDRDRGAGNTIYF. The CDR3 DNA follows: TGCGCCAGCAGCCAAGATCGGGACAGGGGAGCTGGAAACACCATATATTTT.